The rows below give T cell receptor beta chains drawn from one sample of a study of cytomegalovirus exposure and HLA in healthy donors. Produced via immunoSEQ multiplex PCR; TCRdb's table is partial and in-frame only. The top ten clones hold roughly 13% of a sample with about 100,000 clones, roughly four fifths of them seen once. Sample: PBMCs. All receptors derive from a male donor in good health and CMV-seropositive. Each CDR3 is given with its conserved first and last residue. D genes are given only for firm matches. The size field is filled for only some rows; it gives once, few, many or a size class.

j_gene	v_gene	d_gene	abundance	CDR3aa	CDR3nt
TRBJ2-7	TRBV5-1	TRBD1	NA	CASRYSGGPYEQYF	TGCGCCAGCAGGTACTCAGGGGGCCCCTACGAGCAGTACTTC
TRBJ1-4	TRBV19	NA	NA	CASSLPQGFGEKLFF	TGTGCCAGTAGTCTTCCACAGGGATTCGGTGAAAAACTGTTTTTT
TRBJ2-7	TRBV19	NA	NA	CASSPGLIGEQYF	TGTGCCAGTAGCCCGGGACTCATCGGCGAGCAGTACTTC
TRBJ2-5	TRBV6-1	TRBD1	NA	CASTGVTGGTQYF	TGTGCCAGCACGGGTGTCACAGGGGGGACCCAGTACTTC
TRBJ1-4	TRBV5-4	TRBD1	NA	CASSWGTGATNEKLFF	TGTGCCAGCAGCTGGGGGACAGGGGCCACTAATGAAAAACTGTTTTTT
TRBJ2-7	TRBV15	TRBD2	few	CATSRVASGAYEQYF	TGTGCCACCAGCAGAGTGGCTAGCGGGGCCTACGAGCAGTACTTC
TRBJ2-4	TRBV2	NA	once	CASNGELAKNIQYF	TGTGCCAGCAACGGGGAACTAGCCAAAAACATTCAGTACTTC
TRBJ1-1	TRBV6-1	TRBD1	NA	CASSAPGGYTEAFF	TGTGCCAGCAGTGCGCCAGGGGGGTACACTGAAGCTTTCTTT
TRBJ1-4	TRBV29-1	NA	NA	CSVEDSGGEGDNEKLFF	TGCAGCGTCGAGGACAGTGGGGGGGAGGGTGATAATGAAAAACTGTTTTTT
TRBJ1-6	TRBV5-1	TRBD1	NA	CASRQGSDSPLHF	TGCGCCAGCAGACAGGGGTCGGATTCACCCCTCCACTTT
TRBJ1-5	TRBV18	NA	NA	CASSHDSINQPQHF	TGTGCCAGCTCTCACGACAGTATCAATCAGCCCCAGCATTTT
TRBJ2-3	TRBV30	NA	NA	CAWDRGRGAFSTDTQYF	TGTGCCTGGGACAGGGGTCGGGGGGCGTTTAGCACAGATACGCAGTATTTT
TRBJ1-3	TRBV4-1	NA	NA	CASSQEWSSGNTIYF	TGCGCCAGCAGCCAAGAATGGAGCTCTGGAAACACCATATATTTT
TRBJ2-3	TRBV9	TRBD2	NA	CASSPWGTSGPGDTQYF	TGTGCCAGCAGCCCATGGGGGACTAGCGGGCCCGGGGATACGCAGTATTTT
TRBJ2-3	TRBV4-1	TRBD2	NA	CASSWTSGGLTDTQYF	TGCGCCAGCAGTTGGACTAGCGGGGGGCTCACAGATACGCAGTATTTT
TRBJ2-7	TRBV7-2	TRBD1	NA	CASSIGQGFYEQYF	TGTGCCAGCAGCATTGGACAGGGGTTTTACGAGCAGTACTTC
TRBJ2-1	TRBV5-8	TRBD1	NA	CASVDRGSYNEQFF	TGTGCCAGCGTCGACAGGGGTTCCTACAATGAGCAGTTCTTC
TRBJ2-3	TRBV14	TRBD2	NA	CASSDGGARDTQYF	TGTGCCAGCAGCGACGGGGGGGCCAGAGATACGCAGTATTTT
TRBJ2-3	TRBV7-9	NA	few	CAIPDRAGGTDTQYF	TGTGCCATCCCGGACAGGGCGGGAGGCACAGATACGCAGTATTTT
TRBJ1-4	TRBV18	TRBD1	NA	CASSLDRDEKLFF	TGTGCCAGCTCACTGGACAGGGATGAAAAACTGTTTTTT
TRBJ1-2	TRBV4-3	TRBD1	once	CASSQDSGTVYGYTF	TGCGCCAGCAGCCAAGATAGCGGGACAGTCTATGGCTACACCTTC
TRBJ2-1	TRBV29-1	TRBD1	NA	CSVGQGFNEQFF	TGCAGCGTTGGACAGGGGTTTAATGAGCAGTTCTTC
TRBJ2-3	TRBV19	NA	few	CASSMEADTQYF	TGTGCCAGTAGTATGGAGGCAGATACGCAGTATTTT
TRBJ1-5	TRBV4-2	NA	few	CASSQSSAQPQHF	TGTGCCAGCAGCCAAAGTTCAGCGCAGCCCCAGCATTTT
TRBJ2-2	TRBV15	NA	few	CATSTRTGELFF	TGTGCCACCAGCACTCGTACCGGGGAGCTGTTTTTT
TRBJ2-1	TRBV7-9	NA	NA	CASSLVGVLTYNEQFF	TGTGCCAGCAGCTTAGTCGGGGTACTTACCTACAATGAGCAGTTCTTC
TRBJ1-2	TRBV19	TRBD1	NA	CASSTQGGSGGYTF	TGTGCCAGTAGTACCCAGGGGGGAAGTGGGGGCTACACCTTC
TRBJ2-5	TRBV9	NA	NA	CASSSQGWDKTQYF	TGTGCCAGCAGCTCCCAGGGGTGGGATAAGACCCAGTACTTC
TRBJ1-2	TRBV29-1	TRBD1	NA	CSVSAGPGTGGHGYTF	TGCAGCGTCTCCGCTGGCCCCGGGACAGGGGGCCATGGCTACACCTTC
TRBJ2-7	TRBV30	TRBD1	NA	CAWSGQGCEQYF	TGTGCCTGGAGCGGACAGGGATGCGAGCAGTACTTC
TRBJ1-1	TRBV29-1	NA	NA	CSVRGGTEAFF	TGCAGCGTTCGGGGGGGCACTGAAGCTTTCTTT
TRBJ1-3	TRBV7-8	NA	NA	CASSANSGNTIYF	TGTGCCAGCAGCGCGAACTCTGGAAACACCATATATTTT
TRBJ1-3	TRBV7-9	NA	NA	CASSLVGGNTIYF	TGTGCCAGCAGCTTAGTCGGTGGAAACACCATATATTTT
TRBJ2-7	TRBV27	NA	NA	CASSLAGPSYEQYF	TGTGCCAGCAGTTTAGCGGGGCCCTCCTACGAGCAGTACTTC
TRBJ1-2	TRBV5-6	NA	NA	CASSLLGRENYGYTF	TGTGCCAGCAGCTTGCTCGGGAGGGAGAACTATGGCTACACCTTC
TRBJ2-1	TRBV6-5	NA	NA	CASSYSSGSYNEQFF	TGTGCCAGCAGTTACTCATCAGGTTCCTACAATGAGCAGTTCTTC
TRBJ1-2	TRBV2	TRBD1	NA	CASRPKGQGATGYTF	TGTGCCAGCAGACCCAAGGGACAGGGGGCGACGGGCTACACCTTC
TRBJ2-3	TRBV30	TRBD2	NA	CAWSPAGASTDTQYF	TGTGCCTGGAGTCCAGCGGGGGCTAGCACAGATACGCAGTATTTT
TRBJ1-1	TRBV29-1	TRBD1	NA	CSVAGGQGVNTEAFF	TGCAGCGTTGCAGGGGGACAGGGGGTAAACACTGAAGCTTTCTTT
TRBJ2-5	TRBV9	NA	NA	CASSVGGARETQYF	TGTGCCAGCAGCGTAGGTGGGGCCCGGGAGACCCAGTACTTC
TRBJ2-3	TRBV5-1	TRBD1	many	CASSKEDRAWDTQYF	TGCGCCAGCAGCAAGGAGGACAGGGCATGGGATACGCAGTATTTT
TRBJ2-2	TRBV4-2	NA	few	CASMRGGDTGELFF	TGTGCCAGCATGAGGGGGGGGGACACCGGGGAGCTGTTTTTT
TRBJ1-1	TRBV20-1	TRBD1	few	CSGTGNTEAFF	TGCAGTGGGACAGGGAACACTGAAGCTTTCTTT
TRBJ1-1	TRBV4-1	TRBD1	NA	CASSLGTGTIEAFF	TGCGCCAGCAGCCTAGGGACAGGGACGATTGAAGCTTTCTTT
TRBJ1-2	TRBV2	NA	NA	CASSEAARVYTF	TGTGCCAGCAGTGAAGCGGCCAGGGTCTACACCTTC
TRBJ2-1	TRBV4-3	TRBD2	few	CASSQPPGAGGRDEQFF	TGCGCCAGCAGCCAACCGCCCGGAGCGGGGGGGCGGGATGAGCAGTTCTTC
TRBJ2-1	TRBV30	NA	NA	CAWRARGVNEQFF	TGTGCCTGGAGGGCCAGGGGGGTAAATGAGCAGTTCTTC